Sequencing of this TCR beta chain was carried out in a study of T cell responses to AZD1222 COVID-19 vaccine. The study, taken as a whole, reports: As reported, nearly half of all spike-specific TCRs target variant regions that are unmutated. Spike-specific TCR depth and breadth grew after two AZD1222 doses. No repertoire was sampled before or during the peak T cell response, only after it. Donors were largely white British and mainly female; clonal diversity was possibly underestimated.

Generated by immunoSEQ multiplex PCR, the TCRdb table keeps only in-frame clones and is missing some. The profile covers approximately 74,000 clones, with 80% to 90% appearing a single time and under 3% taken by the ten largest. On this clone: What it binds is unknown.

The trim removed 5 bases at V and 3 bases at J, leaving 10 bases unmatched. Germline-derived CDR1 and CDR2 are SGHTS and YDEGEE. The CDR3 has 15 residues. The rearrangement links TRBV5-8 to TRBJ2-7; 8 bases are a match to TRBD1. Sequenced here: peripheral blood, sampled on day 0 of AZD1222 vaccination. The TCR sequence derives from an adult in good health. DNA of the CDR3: TGTGCCAGCAGAAATGACAGGGGTGGGGACTACGAGCAGTACTTC. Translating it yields CASRNDRGGDYEQYF.